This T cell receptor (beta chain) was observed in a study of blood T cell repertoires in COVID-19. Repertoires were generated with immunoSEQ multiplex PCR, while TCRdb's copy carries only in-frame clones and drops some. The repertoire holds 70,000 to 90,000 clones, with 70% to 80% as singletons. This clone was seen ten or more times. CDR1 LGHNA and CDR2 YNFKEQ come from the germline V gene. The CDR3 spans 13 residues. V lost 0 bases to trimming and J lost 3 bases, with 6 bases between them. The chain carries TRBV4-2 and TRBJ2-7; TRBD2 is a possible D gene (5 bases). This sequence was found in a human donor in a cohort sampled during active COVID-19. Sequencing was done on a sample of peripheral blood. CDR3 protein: CASSQDRDYEQYF. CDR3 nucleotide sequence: TGTGCCAGCAGCCAAGACCGGGACTACGAGCAGTACTTC.